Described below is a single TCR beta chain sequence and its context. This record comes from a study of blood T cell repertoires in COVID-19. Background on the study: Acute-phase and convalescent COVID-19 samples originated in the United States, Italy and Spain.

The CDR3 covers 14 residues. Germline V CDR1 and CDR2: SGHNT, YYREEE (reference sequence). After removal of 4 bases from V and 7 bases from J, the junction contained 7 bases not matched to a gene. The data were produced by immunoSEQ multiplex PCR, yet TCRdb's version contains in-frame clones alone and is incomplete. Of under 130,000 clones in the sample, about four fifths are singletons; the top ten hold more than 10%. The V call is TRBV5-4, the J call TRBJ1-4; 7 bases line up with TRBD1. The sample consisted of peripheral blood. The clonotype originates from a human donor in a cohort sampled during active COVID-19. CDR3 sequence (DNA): TGTGCCAGCAGCCACCAGGGGGAGAGTGAAAAACTGTTTTTT. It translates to CASSHQGESEKLFF.